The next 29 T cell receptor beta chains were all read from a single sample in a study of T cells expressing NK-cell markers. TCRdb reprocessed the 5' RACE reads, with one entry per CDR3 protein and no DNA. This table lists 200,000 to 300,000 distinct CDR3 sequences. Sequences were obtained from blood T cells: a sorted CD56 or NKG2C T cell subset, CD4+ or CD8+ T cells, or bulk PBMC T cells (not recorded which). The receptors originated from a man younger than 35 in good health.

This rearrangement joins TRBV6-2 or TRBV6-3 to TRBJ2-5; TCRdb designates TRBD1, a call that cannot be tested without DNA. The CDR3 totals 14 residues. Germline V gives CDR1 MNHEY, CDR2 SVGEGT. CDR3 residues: CASERTGRKETQYF.

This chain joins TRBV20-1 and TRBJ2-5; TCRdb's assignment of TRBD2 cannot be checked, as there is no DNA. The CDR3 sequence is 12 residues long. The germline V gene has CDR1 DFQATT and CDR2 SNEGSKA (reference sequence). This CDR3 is CSVIGGQETQYF.

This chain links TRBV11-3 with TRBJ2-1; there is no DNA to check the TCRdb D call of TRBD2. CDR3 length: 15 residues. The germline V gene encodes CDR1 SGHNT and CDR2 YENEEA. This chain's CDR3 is CASSLLAGIYNEQFF.

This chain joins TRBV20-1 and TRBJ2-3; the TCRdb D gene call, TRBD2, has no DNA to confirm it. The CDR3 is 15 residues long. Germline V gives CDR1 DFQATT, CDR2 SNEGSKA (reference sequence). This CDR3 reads CSASPPAGTTDTQYF.

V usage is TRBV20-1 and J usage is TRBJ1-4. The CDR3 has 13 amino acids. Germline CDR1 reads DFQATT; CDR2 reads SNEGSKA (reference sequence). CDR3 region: CSANIPPNEKLFF.

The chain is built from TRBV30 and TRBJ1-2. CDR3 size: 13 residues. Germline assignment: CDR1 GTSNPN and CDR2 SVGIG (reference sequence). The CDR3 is CAWRPNMSGGYTF.

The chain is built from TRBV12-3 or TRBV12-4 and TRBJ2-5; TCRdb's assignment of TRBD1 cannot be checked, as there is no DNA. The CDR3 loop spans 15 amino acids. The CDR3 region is CASSFTPGTGETQYF.

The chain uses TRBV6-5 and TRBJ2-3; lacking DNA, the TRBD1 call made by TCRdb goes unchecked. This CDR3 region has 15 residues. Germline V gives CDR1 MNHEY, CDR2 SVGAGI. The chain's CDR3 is CASSYMWQGVDTQYF.

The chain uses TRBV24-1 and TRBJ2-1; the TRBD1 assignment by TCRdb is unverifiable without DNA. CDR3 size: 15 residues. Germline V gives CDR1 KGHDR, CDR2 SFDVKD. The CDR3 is CATSVGGRGYNEQFF.

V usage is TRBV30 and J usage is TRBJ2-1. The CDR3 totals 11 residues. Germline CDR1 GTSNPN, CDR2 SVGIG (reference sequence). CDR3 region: CAWDWNNEQFF.

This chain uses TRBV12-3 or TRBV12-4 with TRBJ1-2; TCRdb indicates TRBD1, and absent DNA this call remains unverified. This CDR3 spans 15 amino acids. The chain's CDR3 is CASAKGQAFLRGYTF.

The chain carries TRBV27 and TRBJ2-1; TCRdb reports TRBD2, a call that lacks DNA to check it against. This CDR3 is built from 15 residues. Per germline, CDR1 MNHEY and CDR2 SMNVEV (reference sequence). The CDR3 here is CASRIAGVSPPEQFF.

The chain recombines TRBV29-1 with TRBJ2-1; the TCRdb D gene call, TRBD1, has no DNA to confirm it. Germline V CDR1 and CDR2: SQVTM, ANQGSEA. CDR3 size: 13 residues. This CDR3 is CSVAGAVYNEQFF.

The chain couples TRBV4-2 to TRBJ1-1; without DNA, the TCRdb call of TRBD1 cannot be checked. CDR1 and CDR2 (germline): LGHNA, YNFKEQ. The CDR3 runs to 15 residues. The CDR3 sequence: CASSQDRGGGTEAFF.

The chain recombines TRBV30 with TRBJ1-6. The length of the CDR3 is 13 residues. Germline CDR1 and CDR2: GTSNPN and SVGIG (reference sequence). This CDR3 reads CAWNRFYNSPLHF.

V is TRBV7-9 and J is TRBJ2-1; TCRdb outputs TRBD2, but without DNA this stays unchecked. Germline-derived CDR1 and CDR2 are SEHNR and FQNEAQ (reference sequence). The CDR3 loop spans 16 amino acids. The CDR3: CASSLGGTSGSFEQFF.

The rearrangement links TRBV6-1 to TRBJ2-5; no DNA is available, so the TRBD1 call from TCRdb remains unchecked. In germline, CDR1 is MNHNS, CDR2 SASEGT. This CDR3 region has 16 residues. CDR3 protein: CASSPEGGRLQETQYF.

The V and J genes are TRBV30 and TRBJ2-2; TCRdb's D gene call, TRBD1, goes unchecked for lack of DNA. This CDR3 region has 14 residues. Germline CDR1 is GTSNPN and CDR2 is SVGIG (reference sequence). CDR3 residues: CAWSSNRRGGELFF.

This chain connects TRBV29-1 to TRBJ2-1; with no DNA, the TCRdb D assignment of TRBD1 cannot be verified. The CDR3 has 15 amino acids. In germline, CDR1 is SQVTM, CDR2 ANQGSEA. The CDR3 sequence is CSVVRQGALLDEQFF.

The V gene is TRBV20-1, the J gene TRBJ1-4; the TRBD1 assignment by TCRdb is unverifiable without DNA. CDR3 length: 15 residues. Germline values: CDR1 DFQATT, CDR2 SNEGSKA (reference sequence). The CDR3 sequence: CSARDFRGDSEKLFF.

The CDR3 protein is CASSPEWGREARSMEQFF. The V and J genes are TRBV11-1 and TRBJ2-1; TCRdb picks TRBD2, but there is no DNA to check that call. The CDR3 contains 18 residues. In germline, CDR1 is SGHAT, CDR2 FQDESV (reference sequence).

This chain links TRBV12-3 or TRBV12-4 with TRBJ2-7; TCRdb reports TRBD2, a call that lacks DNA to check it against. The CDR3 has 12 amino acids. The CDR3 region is CASSRLAYEQYF.

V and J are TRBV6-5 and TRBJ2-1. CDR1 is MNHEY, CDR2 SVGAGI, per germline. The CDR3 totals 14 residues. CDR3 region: CASRRRESYNEQFF.

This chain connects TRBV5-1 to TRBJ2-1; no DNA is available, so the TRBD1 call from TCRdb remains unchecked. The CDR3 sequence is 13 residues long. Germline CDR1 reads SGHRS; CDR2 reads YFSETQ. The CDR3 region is CASSGTNGLALFF. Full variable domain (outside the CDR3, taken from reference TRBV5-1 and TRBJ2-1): KAGVTQTPRYLIKTRGQQVTLSCSPISGHRSVSWYQQTPGQGLQFLFEYFSETQRNKGNFPGRFSGRQFSNSRSEMNVSTLELGDSALYLCASSGTNGLALFFGPGTRLTVL.

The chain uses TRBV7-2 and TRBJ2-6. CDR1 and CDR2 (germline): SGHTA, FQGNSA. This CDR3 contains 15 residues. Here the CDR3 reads CASTIDSSGANVLTF. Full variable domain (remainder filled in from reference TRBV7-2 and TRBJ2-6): GAGVSQSPSNKVTEKGKDVELRCDPISGHTALYWYRQSLGQGLEFLIYFQGNSAPDKSGLPSDRFSAERTGGSVSTLTIQRTQQEDSAVYLCASTIDSSGANVLTFGAGSRLTVL.

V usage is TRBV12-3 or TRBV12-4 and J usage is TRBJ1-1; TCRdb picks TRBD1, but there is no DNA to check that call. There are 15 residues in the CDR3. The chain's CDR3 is CASSPRTVVNTEAFF.

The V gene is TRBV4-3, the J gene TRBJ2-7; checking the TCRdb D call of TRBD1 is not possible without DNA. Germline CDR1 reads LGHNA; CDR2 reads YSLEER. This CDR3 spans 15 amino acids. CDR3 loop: CASSQAERREYEQYF.

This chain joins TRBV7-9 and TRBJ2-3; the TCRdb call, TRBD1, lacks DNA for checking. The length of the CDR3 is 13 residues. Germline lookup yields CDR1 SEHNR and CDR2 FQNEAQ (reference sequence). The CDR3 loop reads CASSSLSPDTQYF.

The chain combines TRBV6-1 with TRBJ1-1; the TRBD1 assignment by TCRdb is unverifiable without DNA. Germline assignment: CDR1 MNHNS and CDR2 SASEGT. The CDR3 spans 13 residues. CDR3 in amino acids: CASLQSGQPEAFF.